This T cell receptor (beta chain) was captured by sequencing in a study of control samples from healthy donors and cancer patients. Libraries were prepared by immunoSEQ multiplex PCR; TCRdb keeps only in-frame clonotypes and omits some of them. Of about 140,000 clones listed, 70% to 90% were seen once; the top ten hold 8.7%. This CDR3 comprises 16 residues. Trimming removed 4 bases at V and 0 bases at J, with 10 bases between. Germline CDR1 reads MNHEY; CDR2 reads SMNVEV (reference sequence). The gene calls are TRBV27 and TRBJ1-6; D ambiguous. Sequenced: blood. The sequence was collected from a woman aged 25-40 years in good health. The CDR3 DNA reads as TGTGCCAGCAGTTACGCAGGTAGCTCCTATAATTCACCCCTCCACTTT. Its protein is CASSYAGSSYNSPLHF.